These 19 T cell receptor beta chains were sequenced from one sample in a study of regulatory T cells in long-lasting Graves disease. The TCR beta library used iRepertoire HTBI primers with Arm-PCR amplification of CDR3. TCRdb independently ran MiXCR on the multiplex PCR reads; one entry per CDR3 protein. The sample holds 400,000 to 550,000 distinct CDR3 sequences, about 17% seen once. The time point is: newly diagnosed GD, antithyroid drugs for less than 3 months. The TCR library was made from RNA that had been extracted from PBMCs in TRIzol. This sample also belongs to another study, concerning T cells in Graves' hyperthyroidism and ophthalmopathy.

The sample in question was peripheral blood mononuclear cells (PBMCs), obtained at new diagnosis, from a patient treated with antithyroid drugs. These receptors were taken from a woman between 18 and 30 years old with Graves disease.

The table lists this clonotype with a few counts. The chain employs TRBV6-1 and TRBJ2-2, with a weak D call TRBD2 (5 bases). V was clipped by 7 bases and J by 5 bases, with 11 bases between them. The germline CDR1 and CDR2 sequences are MNHNS and SASEGT. There are 13 residues in the CDR3. The CDR3 DNA sequence: TGTGCCAGCACCGGGGTTCGGACCGGGGAGCTGTTTTTT. This translates into CASTGVRTGELFF.

This clonotype has at least ten counts. Lacking the conserved final phenylalanine or tryptophan, this CDR3 likely reflects a read error. The limits of the CDR3 on the DNA are not certain, so only TCRdb's listed CDR3 is given. This chain uses TRBV12-3 or TRBV12-4 with TRBJ2-7; the table names TRBD1, a call not compared with the DNA. The CDR3 length equals 12 residues, ends included. The CDR3: CASSPRRDRPSL.

The chain uses TRBV20-1 and TRBJ1-2; the match to TRBD1 covers 7 bases. Germline V gene data show CDR1 as DFQATT and CDR2 as SNEGSKA (reference sequence). J lost 5 bases, V lost 5 bases, and 11 bases had no gene match. CDR3 length: 14 amino acids. In nucleotides, the CDR3 is TGCAGTGCTTCTTCGGACAGGATGAATTATGGCTACACCTTC. It encodes CSASSDRMNYGYTF.

This clonotype was counted at least ten times. The V call is TRBV18, the J call TRBJ2-7; unclear D gene. The V end lost 3 bases, the J end lost 1 base, and 13 bases lay between the germline ends. Germline loops: CDR1 KGHSH, CDR2 LQKENI. The CDR3 spans 15 residues. The CDR3 DNA reads TGTGCCAGCTCACCCAGTGTAGGGCAGTCCTACGAGCAGTACTTC. It codes for CASSPSVGQSYEQYF. Complete variable domain (other parts from reference TRBV18 and TRBJ2-7): NAGVMQNPRHLVRRRGQEARLRCSPMKGHSHVYWYRQLPEEGLKFMVYLQKENIIDESGMPKERFSAEFPKEGPSILRIQQVVRGDSAAYFCASSPSVGQSYEQYFGPGTRLTVT.

This clonotype was counted ten times or more. The V call is TRBV20-1, the J call TRBJ2-1; 12 bases match TRBD2. The CDR3 contains 15 residues. Germline V gives CDR1 DFQATT, CDR2 SNEGSKA (reference sequence). CDR3 sequence: CSGLAGSLSYNEQFF. In DNA form, the CDR3 reads TGCAGCGGACTAGCGGGATCTCTGTCCTACAATGAGCAGTTCTTC.

This clonotype was observed a handful of times. The chain is built from TRBV29-1 and TRBJ2-7; a weak D match, TRBD1 (6 bases). The ends were cut back, 4 bases at V and 4 bases at J, with 14 bases in the middle. CDR1 is SQVTM and CDR2 is ANQGSEA in the germline V gene. The CDR3 has 13 amino acids. Here the CDR3 reads CSVGVRGAYEQYF. CDR3 DNA: TGCAGCGTTGGGGTCAGGGGCGCTTACGAGCAGTACTTC.

The chain carries TRBV9 and TRBJ2-7; 7 positions match TRBD2. CDR1 SGDLS and CDR2 YYNGEE come from the germline V gene. This CDR3 contains 16 residues. V lost 5 bases, J lost 5 bases, and 16 bases stayed unmatched. CDR3 region: CASRGRGGSSPNEQYF. CDR3 DNA: TGTGCCAGCAGGGGCCGAGGCGGGAGTAGTCCCAACGAGCAGTACTTC.

The table lists this clonotype with many counts. This chain joins TRBV28 and TRBJ2-6; unclear D gene. The germline V gene encodes CDR1 MDHEN and CDR2 SYDVKM. V lost 7 bases to trimming and J lost 0 bases, with 4 bases between them. The CDR3 is 13 residues long. CDR3 DNA sequence: TGTGCCAGCACCAACTCTGGGGCCAACGTCCTGACTTTC. Its protein is CASTNSGANVLTF.

This clonotype was recorded many times. J is TRBJ1-5 and V is TRBV2; unclear D gene. From germline, CDR1 is SNHLY and CDR2 FYNNEI. This CDR3 spans 13 amino acids. Deletions cut 7 bases from V and 7 bases from J, with 14 bases between. CDR3 nucleotides: TGTGCCAGCAATGGCCTTCCGGGGCAGCCCCAGCATTTT. Amino acids: CASNGLPGQPQHF.

This clonotype was picked up many times. The CDR3 is CASSQRLGTVGTQYF. The CDR3, as DNA: TGTGCCAGCAGCCAAAGATTGGGAACAGTCGGGACCCAGTACTTC. The chain uses TRBV14 and TRBJ2-5; D remains ambiguous. There are 15 residues in the CDR3. Trimming removed 2 bases from V and 7 bases from J, with 17 bases in between. Germline V CDR1 and CDR2: SGHDN, FVKESK.

This clonotype was found many times. The J gene is TRBJ1-3, the V gene TRBV11-2, with a weak D call TRBD1 (6 bases). The V end was cut by 5 bases, the J end by 0 bases, with 23 bases between. The CDR3 extends over 19 amino acids. Germline-derived CDR1 and CDR2 are SGHAT and FQNNGV. In DNA form, the CDR3 reads TGTGCCAGCAGCCCCAGCCACGGGGCAGGGGTCCTCTCTGGAAACACCATATATTTT. This gives the protein CASSPSHGAGVLSGNTIYF.

The table lists this clonotype with a few counts. This chain connects TRBV19 to TRBJ1-2; D is unresolved. In germline, CDR1 is LNHDA, CDR2 SQIVND (reference sequence). Trimming took 6 bases from V and 8 from J, leaving 16 bases between them. The CDR3 totals 13 residues. The CDR3 loop is CASSHPHQEGYTF. The CDR3 nucleotides are TGTGCCAGTAGCCACCCCCACCAGGAGGGCTACACCTTC.

This clonotype was seen repeatedly, ten times or more. The V and J genes are TRBV3-1 and TRBJ2-7, with unresolved D. CDR1 is LGHDT and CDR2 is YNNKEL in the germline V gene (reference sequence). This CDR3 region has 13 residues. V dropped 1 base and J dropped 2 bases, with 6 bases sitting between them. The CDR3 sequence is CASSQVSAYEQYF. The CDR3 nucleotides read TGTGCCAGCAGCCAAGTCAGTGCCTACGAGCAGTACTTC.

This clonotype showed up many times. This chain connects TRBV12-3 or TRBV12-4 to TRBJ2-7; TRBD1 matches at 7 bases. Trimming cost V 2 bases and J 0 bases; bases outside gene matches: 1. CDR3 length: 14 amino acids. CDR3 sequence: CASSLRDSSYEQYF. The CDR3 DNA follows: TGTGCCAGCAGTTTAAGGGACAGCTCCTACGAGCAGTACTTC.

This clonotype showed up many times. J is TRBJ1-1 and V is TRBV2, with D possibly being TRBD1 (6 bases). Germline values: CDR1 SNHLY, CDR2 FYNNEI. V was cut by 0 bases and J by 4 bases, with 12 bases left in between. CDR3 length: 15 residues. CDR3 bases: TGTGCCAGCAGTGAAGCTCCAGGGGATGTCACTGAAGCTTTCTTT. It codes for CASSEAPGDVTEAFF.

At least ten counts were recorded for this clonotype. This chain connects TRBV9 to TRBJ2-7, with D possibly being TRBD2 (6 bases). The ends were cut back, 0 bases at V and 5 bases at J, with 12 bases in the middle. CDR1 and CDR2 (germline): SGDLS, YYNGEE. The CDR3 contains 14 residues. CDR3 nucleotide sequence: TGTGCCAGCAGCGTAGCCGGGAGAGCCAACGAGCAGTACTTC. Protein: CASSVAGRANEQYF.

This clonotype was seen ten or more times. As DNA, the CDR3 is TGCGCCAGCAGCCAAGCGTTGAGTTCTGAGACCCAGTACTTC. It yields the protein CASSQALSSETQYF. The chain recombines TRBV4-3 with TRBJ2-5; D is unresolved. Germline CDR1 reads LGHNA; CDR2 reads YSLEER. The length of the CDR3 is 14 residues. The ends were cut back, 1 base at V and 5 bases at J, with 11 bases in the middle.

This clonotype was observed many times. The genes are TRBV28 and TRBJ2-3; no clear D gene. Germline V gene sequence: CDR1 MDHEN, CDR2 SYDVKM. The CDR3 has 14 residues. Trimming took 6 bases from V and 3 from J, leaving 13 bases between them. The CDR3 DNA follows: TGTGCCAGCAGAGTTGCTACCCGGACAGATACGCAGTATTTT. It specifies CASRVATRTDTQYF.

This rearrangement joins TRBV12-3 or TRBV12-4 to TRBJ2-1; 7 bases agree with TRBD1. The V and J ends lost 5 bases and 12 bases, in that order; junction bases with no gene match: 10. The CDR3 has 13 amino acids. The CDR3 bases are TGTGCCAGCAGTCCCACAGGGGTCCAAGTGCAGTTCTTC. Translation gives CASSPTGVQVQFF.